Listed below are T cell receptor beta chains from one sample, sequenced in a study of blood T cell repertoires in COVID-19. TCRdb's copy holds only in-frame clones and misses some; the assay was immunoSEQ multiplex PCR. In the table there are 75,000 to 95,000 clones, 84% of which are singletons. Sequencing was done on a sample of peripheral blood. The receptors come from a man aged 55 to 70 with acute or convalescent COVID-19. Both conserved end residues are part of each CDR3. The D gene is left open where the match is weak. Clone size is stated in some rows and not others, as once, few, many or a class when expanded.

TRBJ2-2	TRBV4-1	NA	TRBD2	CASSFSGANTGELFF	TGCGCCAGCAGTTTTAGCGGGGCGAACACCGGGGAGCTGTTTTTT
TRBJ1-4	TRBV19	NA	TRBD1	CASRDRAFSTNEKLFF	TGTGCCAGTCGGGACAGAGCATTTTCAACTAATGAAAAACTGTTTTTT
TRBJ1-5	TRBV5-4	many	TRBD1	CASSIDRGNQPQHF	TGTGCCAGCAGCATAGACAGGGGCAATCAGCCCCAGCATTTT
TRBJ2-1	TRBV2	NA	TRBD1	CASRVGTGPYNEQFF	TGTGCCAGCAGGGTGGGGACAGGGCCCTACAATGAGCAGTTCTTC
TRBJ2-7	TRBV7-2	NA	TRBD1	CASSTQQGFEQYF	TGTGCCAGCAGCACCCAACAGGGGTTCGAGCAGTACTTC
TRBJ2-1	TRBV7-2	NA	TRBD2	CASSPRGTSGGANEQFF	TGTGCCAGCAGCCCCCGGGGGACTAGCGGGGGGGCCAATGAGCAGTTCTTC
TRBJ1-2	TRBV14	once	TRBD1	CASSARQGWNYGYTF	TGTGCCAGCAGCGCCCGACAGGGCTGGAACTATGGCTACACCTTC
TRBJ2-7	TRBV6-6	few	NA	CASSYGTRPPVF	TGTGCCAGCAGTTATGGGACAAGACCTCCCGTGTTC
TRBJ1-2	TRBV2	NA	NA	CASSPSAEGYTF	TGTGCCAGCAGTCCATCGGCGGAGGGCTACACCTTC
TRBJ2-1	TRBV28	once	NA	CASSFDGIQFF	TGTGCCAGCAGTTTTGACGGGATCCAGTTCTTC
TRBJ2-1	TRBV3-1/TRBV3-2	NA	TRBD2	CASSSRGEDYNEQFF	TGTGCCAGCAGCTCTCGGGGGGAGGACTACAATGAGCAGTTCTTC
TRBJ2-1	TRBV7-2	once	NA	CASTPLGSGWYNEQFF	TGTGCCAGCACCCCCTTGGGGAGCGGGTGGTACAATGAGCAGTTCTTC
TRBJ2-5	TRBV7-8	NA	NA	CASSLVPRAQETQYF	TGTGCCAGCAGCTTAGTGCCCAGGGCGCAAGAGACCCAGTACTTC
TRBJ1-2	TRBV7-9	NA	NA	CASSPRVVYGYTF	TGTGCCAGCAGCCCCCGGGTGGTGTATGGCTACACCTTC
TRBJ1-5	TRBV28	NA	TRBD1	CASSLRQGVNQPQHF	TGTGCCAGCAGTCTAAGACAGGGGGTTAACCAGCCCCAGCATTTT
TRBJ2-1	TRBV15	NA	TRBD1	CATGTDPYNEQFF	TGTGCCACCGGGACAGACCCCTACAATGAGCAGTTCTTC
TRBJ1-6	TRBV6-5	few	TRBD1	CAIRTGNSPLHF	TGTGCCATACGGACAGGGAATTCACCCCTCCACTTT
TRBJ2-2	TRBV14	NA	NA	CASSQKDRDNTGELFF	TGTGCCAGCAGCCAAAAGGACAGAGATAACACCGGGGAGCTGTTTTTT
TRBJ2-6	TRBV27	few	NA	CASSRSGANVLTF	TGTGCCAGCAGTCGCTCTGGGGCCAACGTCCTGACTTTC
TRBJ1-1	TRBV5-1	few	NA	CASSLEGVSEAFF	TGCGCCAGCAGCTTGGAAGGGGTCAGTGAAGCTTTCTTT
TRBJ2-5	TRBV4-1	NA	NA	CASSQDHRGRETQYF	TGCGCCAGCAGCCAAGATCATAGGGGTCGGGAGACCCAGTACTTC
TRBJ1-2	TRBV20-1	NA	NA	CSASIATEGYTF	TGCAGTGCTAGTATAGCGACGGAGGGCTACACCTTC
TRBJ1-1	TRBV4-2	NA	NA	CASSHPLRGGTEAFF	TGTGCCAGCAGCCATCCTCTTCGAGGGGGCACTGAAGCTTTCTTT
TRBJ1-2	TRBV10-3	many	TRBD1	CAISDPGRTGGDYGYTF	TGTGCCATCAGTGACCCCGGTCGAACAGGGGGCGACTATGGCTACACCTTC
TRBJ2-1	TRBV29-1	few	TRBD2	CSVEGLAELSYNEQFF	TGCAGCGTTGAAGGACTAGCGGAACTCTCCTACAATGAGCAGTTCTTC
TRBJ1-5	TRBV28	NA	TRBD1	CASSPGQGSKGNQPQHF	TGTGCCAGCAGTCCCGGACAGGGTAGTAAGGGCAATCAGCCCCAGCATTTT
TRBJ2-1	TRBV11-3	NA	NA	CASSRTNNEQFF	TGTGCCAGCAGCCGGACTAACAATGAGCAGTTCTTC
TRBJ2-2	TRBV2	NA	NA	CASNTLDTGELFF	TGTGCCAGCAACACCCTAGACACCGGGGAGCTGTTTTTT
TRBJ2-5	TRBV12-3/TRBV12-4	NA	NA	CASSLRGQETQYF	TGTGCCAGCAGTTTAAGGGGCCAAGAGACCCAGTACTTC
TRBJ1-5	TRBV4-3	NA	NA	CASSQDKGNQPQHF	TGCGCCAGCAGCCAAGATAAGGGGAACCAGCCCCAGCATTTT
TRBJ1-2	TRBV28	NA	TRBD1	CASSKFPGTGVDGYTF	TGTGCCAGCAGTAAATTTCCCGGGACAGGGGTAGATGGCTACACCTTC
TRBJ2-3	TRBV12-5	NA	NA	CASGLGQSSTDTQYF	TGTGCTAGTGGTTTGGGACAGTCTAGCACAGATACGCAGTATTTT
TRBJ1-6	TRBV4-3	NA	NA	CASSQDLGSTNSPLHF	TGCGCCAGCAGCCAAGATTTGGGGAGTACTAATTCACCCCTCCACTTT
TRBJ1-2	TRBV9	NA	TRBD1	CASSVDTGGYGYTF	TGTGCCAGCAGCGTGGACACAGGGGGCTATGGCTACACCTTC
TRBJ1-3	TRBV19	NA	TRBD1	CASSTGTASGNTIYF	TGTGCCAGTAGTACGGGGACAGCCTCTGGAAACACCATATATTTT
TRBJ2-7	TRBV9	NA	NA	CASSVEGVAGDGEQYF	TGTGCCAGCAGCGTAGAAGGCGTGGCAGGGGATGGCGAGCAGTACTTC
TRBJ1-4	TRBV28	NA	NA	CASSLQDQGTNEKLFF	TGTGCCAGCAGTTTACAAGACCAGGGAACTAATGAAAAACTGTTTTTT
TRBJ2-3	TRBV18	NA	TRBD2	CASSPGLAGGATDTQYF	TGTGCCAGCTCACCGGGACTAGCGGGGGGGGCCACAGATACGCAGTATTTT
TRBJ2-2	TRBV30	NA	TRBD1	CAWQGVATGELFF	TGTGCCTGGCAGGGGGTGGCCACCGGGGAGCTGTTTTTT
TRBJ1-1	TRBV15	large	TRBD1	CATSRGGVDRGRRNTEAFF	TGTGCCACCAGCAGAGGCGGGGTCGACAGGGGGCGGAGAAACACTGAAGCTTTCTTT
TRBJ2-5	TRBV7-3	once	NA	CASSLQGPQETQYF	TGTGCCAGCAGCTTACAGGGGCCCCAAGAGACCCAGTACTTC
TRBJ1-2	TRBV7-9	once	NA	CASSIDSGGYTF	TGTGCCAGCAGCATAGACTCGGGTGGCTACACCTTC
TRBJ1-1	TRBV28	once	TRBD1	CASIVTGGLTEAFF	TGTGCCAGCATCGTCACAGGGGGCCTCACTGAAGCTTTCTTT
TRBJ1-1	TRBV6-5	NA	TRBD1	CASSPPGGPNTEAFF	TGTGCCAGCAGCCCCCCAGGGGGGCCGAACACTGAAGCTTTCTTT
TRBJ1-2	TRBV7-2	NA	NA	CASSLAFRGNGYTF	TGTGCCAGCAGCTTAGCGTTCCGGGGGAATGGCTACACCTTC
TRBJ2-2	TRBV2	NA	NA	CASRYQITGELFF	TGTGCCAGCAGGTATCAGATTACCGGGGAGCTGTTTTTT
TRBJ2-5	TRBV5-4	NA	TRBD2	CASIERAGGHQETQYF	TGTGCCAGCATCGAACGAGCGGGGGGGCATCAAGAGACCCAGTACTTC
TRBJ1-1	TRBV4-1	NA	NA	CASSQDPRVRGTEAFF	TGCGCCAGCAGCCAAGATCCGCGGGTTAGAGGTACTGAAGCTTTCTTT
TRBJ2-2	TRBV4-2	NA	TRBD2	CASSLIAGANTGELFF	TGTGCCAGCAGCCTCATAGCGGGGGCGAACACCGGGGAGCTGTTTTTT
TRBJ1-4	TRBV28	NA	NA	CASSSRQFYEKLFF	TGTGCCAGCAGTTCTAGACAGTTTTATGAAAAACTGTTTTTT
TRBJ1-6	TRBV30	NA	NA	CAWTTLGTNYSPLHF	TGTGCCTGGACTACCCTCGGGACTAACTATTCACCCCTCCACTTT
TRBJ1-5	TRBV27	NA	NA	CASSLAGKNQPQHF	TGTGCCAGCAGTTTGGCAGGGAAAAATCAGCCCCAGCATTTT
TRBJ2-5	TRBV4-1	NA	TRBD2	CASSQVGGAKQETQYF	TGCGCCAGCAGCCAAGTCGGGGGGGCGAAACAAGAGACCCAGTACTTC
TRBJ2-5	TRBV2	NA	NA	CASSRTPTTGHNQETQYF	TGTGCCAGCAGCCGCACGCCAACCACGGGACACAACCAAGAGACCCAGTACTTC
TRBJ1-5	TRBV2	NA	NA	CASSDSTGYQPQHF	TGTGCCAGCAGTGATAGTACAGGGTATCAGCCCCAGCATTTT